This T cell receptor (beta chain) is drawn from a study of blood T cell repertoires in COVID-19. Study details: Material from acute and convalescent COVID-19 was sourced from the United States, Italy and Spain. Sources were T cells, B-cell-depleted T cells, or PBMCs; the material itself was cDNA or gDNA.

Germline assignment: CDR1 MNHEY and CDR2 SVGAGI. This CDR3 is built from 13 residues. V was cut by 9 bases and J by 4 bases, with 15 bases left in between. Authors' methods: Estimation of nucleated cell counts was performed using reference gene primer amplification. Sequencing used immunoSEQ multiplex PCR; TCRdb keeps in-frame clones, though not all of them. The V and J calls and clone size were taken over from that table, and D and trimming were inferred from the DNA. The table has 200,000 to 300,000 clones, around 84% seen once. This clone came up a few times. The gene calls are TRBV6-5 and TRBJ1-2; D gene ambiguous. The source of this sequence is a man aged 40-50 years who had recovered from COVID-19. Material for sequencing was peripheral blood. CDR3 sequence (DNA): TGTGCCAGTGAGTACGGGAGAAGCTATGGCTACACCTTC. Amino acid sequence: CASEYGRSYGYTF.